This TCR beta chain was captured by sequencing in a study of tumor and adjacent non-tumor tissue in lung cancer. Points from the study as a whole: Shorter survival was associated with higher TCR diversity in tumors. Normal lung showed higher cumulative top 100 clone frequency than tumor. Tumor tissue had significantly higher TCR diversity than normal lung.

A modified ARM-PCR protocol with three rounds of nested PCR amplified TCRbeta. One entry per CDR3 protein results from TCRdb running MiXCR on the multiplex PCR reads. This sample has some 100,000 distinct CDR3 sequences, with about 60% found just once. V lost 0 bases and J lost 10, with 10 bases in between. In germline, CDR1 is SGHAT, CDR2 FQNNGV. The CDR3 runs to 14 residues. The template was RNA from unsorted bulk tissue. This non-tumor lung sample came from over 3 cm beyond the tumor edge. This clonotype qualifies as medium-sized. What it binds is unknown. The sequence was collected from a man aged 25 to 40 with non-small cell lung cancer. Sequenced material: distant non-tumor lung tissue. This chain uses TRBV11-2 with TRBJ1-6; unclear D gene. The CDR3 region is CASSLDPGISPLHF. The CDR3 coding sequence is TGTGCCAGCAGCTTAGATCCCGGGATCTCACCCCTCCACTTT.